These T cell receptor beta chains were read from a single sample in a study of identical twins. TCRdb fed the 5' RACE reads into MiXCR, producing one record per CDR3 protein. The table shows 1.5 million to 2 million distinct CDR3 sequences, with 25% to 35% occurring only once. Specimen: cord blood. The receptors stem from a newborn girl in good health. Each CDR3 is given with its conserved first and last residue. Part of the rows lack a size; the others show once, few, many or a class for expanded clones.

>NA|TRBV4-2
CASSQDSQGIYGYTF
>many|TRBV7-9
CASSLERGETQYF
>few|TRBV29-1
CSVEKEATGELFF
>NA|TRBV20-1
CSKTSERANEQFF
>NA|TRBV15
CATSEIGGLVNNEQFF
>NA|TRBV5-1
CASSLETSTMGQTQYF
>NA|TRBV7-2
CASSLVAGGPNEQYF
>NA|TRBV12-3/TRBV12-4
CASSSTTGGTQYF
>NA|TRBV4-1
CASSRFGLSTHGYTF
>NA|TRBV12-3/TRBV12-4
CASAKETQYF
>NA|TRBV29-1
CSVERARGYGYTF
>many|TRBV15
CATSKRRDTTDTQYF
>NA|TRBV10-3
CAARGGGSEAFF
>few|TRBV29-1
CSVVSAGESSHSYNEQFF
>NA|TRBV4-2
CASSQETPRGNNEQFF
>few|TRBV2
CASTGQGSGSNQPQHF
>few|TRBV21-1
CASSPHEGEEQYF
>NA|TRBV5-5
CASSLSGGKTYNEQFF
>NA|TRBV5-1
CASSPREKAEASF
>NA|TRBV18
CASSSYRVAAPSTEAFF
>few|TRBV9
CASSVVGTRSVGSYNEQFF
>NA|TRBV29-1
CSVGHRDTGDEKLFF
>few|TRBV18
CASSRLGTRSGQETQYF
>few|TRBV3-1
CASSHVDRGQEQYF
>NA|TRBV10-3
CAISEMLPTLTEAFF
>NA|TRBV10-3
CAISPGQENYGYTF
>many|TRBV4-2
CASSQEDVPTDTQYF
>few|TRBV20-1
CSAASPGQGANYGYTF
>few|TRBV2
CASGGSTYTDTQYF
>NA|TRBV5-1
CASSLGRDLEAFF
>NA|TRBV10-3
CAIRKETLRNTEAFF
>few|TRBV7-6
CASSPRDRASTDTQYF
>few|TRBV3-1
CASSQVGTSGRNEQFF
>NA|TRBV7-6
CASSSPTGRNEQFF
>few|TRBV20-1
CSARVSPQETQYF
>NA|TRBV20-1
CSAEPWDWPRTNEQFF
>few|TRBV2
CASIWYRGAKNIQYF
>NA|TRBV29-1
CSGILAGEYEQYF
>NA|TRBV6-1
CASSVRGSNYEQYF
>NA|TRBV28
CASSLWTGTGGTDTQYF
>NA|TRBV25-1
CASSVLAGAKYF
>NA|TRBV20-1
CSASGLDRGREKLFF
>NA|TRBV12-3/TRBV12-4
CASRGTSGRARNEQYF
>NA|TRBV13
CASSLDPSVSYNEQFF
>NA|TRBV20-1
CSADQAYEQYF
>NA|TRBV4-1
CASMRAAMNTEAFF
>NA|TRBV7-2
CASSSYLSGTYEQYF
>NA|TRBV28
CAGSYAGFYEQYF
>NA|TRBV20-1
CSAYRDANGNQPQHF
>NA|TRBV2
CASTVGGPNQPQHF
>few|TRBV12-3/TRBV12-4
CASSLEGERGNEQFF
>few|TRBV7-9
CASSLGLAGSSYNEQYF
>NA|TRBV5-1
CASSLGVDSPNEKLFF
>few|TRBV6-1
CASSELWGYGYTF
>few|TRBV6-6
CASSYSATGELFF
>NA|TRBV10-2
CATDTGSSGNTIYF
>NA|TRBV20-1
CSAPRGLARTGELFF